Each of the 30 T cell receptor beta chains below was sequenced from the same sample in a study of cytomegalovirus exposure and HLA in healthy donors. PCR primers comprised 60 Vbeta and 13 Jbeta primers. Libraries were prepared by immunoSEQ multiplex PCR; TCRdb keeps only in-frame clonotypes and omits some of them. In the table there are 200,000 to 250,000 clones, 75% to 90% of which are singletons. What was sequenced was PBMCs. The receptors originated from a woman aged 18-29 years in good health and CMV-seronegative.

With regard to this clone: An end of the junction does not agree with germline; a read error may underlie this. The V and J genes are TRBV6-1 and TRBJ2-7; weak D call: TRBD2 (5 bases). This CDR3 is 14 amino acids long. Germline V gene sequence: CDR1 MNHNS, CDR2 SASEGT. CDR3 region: CASSVFRGSYGQYF. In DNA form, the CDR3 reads TGTGCCAGCAGTGTATTTCGGGGTTCCTACGGGCAGTACTTC.

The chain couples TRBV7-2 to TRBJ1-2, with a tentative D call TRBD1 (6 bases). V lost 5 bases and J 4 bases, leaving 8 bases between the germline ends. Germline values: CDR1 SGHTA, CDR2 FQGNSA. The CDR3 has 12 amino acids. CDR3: CASSAGVYGYTF. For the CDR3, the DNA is TGTGCCAGCAGCGCAGGGGTCTATGGCTACACCTTC. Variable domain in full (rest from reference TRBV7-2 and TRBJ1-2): GAGVSQSPSNKVTEKGKDVELRCDPISGHTALYWYRQSLGQGLEFLIYFQGNSAPDKSGLPSDRFSAERTGGSVSTLTIQRTQQEDSAVYLCASSAGVYGYTFGSGTRLTVV.

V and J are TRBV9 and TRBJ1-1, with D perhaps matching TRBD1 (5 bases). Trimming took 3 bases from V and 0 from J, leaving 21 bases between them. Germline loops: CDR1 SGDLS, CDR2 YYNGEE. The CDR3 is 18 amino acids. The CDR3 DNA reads TGTGCCAGCAGCGAACCCCCGAGGAAGGGGAAAATGAACACTGAAGCTTTCTTT. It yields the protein CASSEPPRKGKMNTEAFF.

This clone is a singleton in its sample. The CDR3 DNA is TGCAGCGTTGACCGGGGGGGGAACACCGGGGAGCTGTTTTTT. Residues: CSVDRGGNTGELFF. V and J are TRBV29-1 and TRBJ2-2; 8 nucleotides match TRBD2. In germline, CDR1 is SQVTM, CDR2 ANQGSEA. J lost 1 base, V lost 3 bases, and 1 base had no gene match. This CDR3 region has 14 residues.

The CDR3 nucleotides read TGTGCCAGCAGCTTTGGCCTAGCGGGAGGTAATGAGCAGTTCTTC. It codes for CASSFGLAGGNEQFF. This rearrangement joins TRBV7-7 to TRBJ2-1, with 11 bases identical to TRBD2. From germline, CDR1 is SSHAT and CDR2 FNYEAQ (reference sequence). V was pared by 3 bases and J by 7 bases, with 5 bases of the junction left unmatched. The CDR3 is made up of 15 amino acids.

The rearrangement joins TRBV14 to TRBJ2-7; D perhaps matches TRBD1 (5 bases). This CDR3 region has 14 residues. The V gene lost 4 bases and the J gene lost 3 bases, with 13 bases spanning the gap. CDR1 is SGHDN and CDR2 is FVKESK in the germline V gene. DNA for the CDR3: TGTGCCAGCAGCCGTTATCGACAGCGCTACGAGCAGTACTTC. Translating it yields CASSRYRQRYEQYF.

The CDR3: CASSHGTGLGDQPQHF. Written as DNA, the CDR3 is TGTGCCAGCAGCCACGGGACAGGCCTCGGGGATCAGCCCCAGCATTTT. The gene calls are TRBV7-6 and TRBJ1-5, with TRBD1 matching 8 bases. The germline CDR1 and CDR2 sequences are SGHVS and FNYEAQ. CDR3 length: 16 amino acids. The ends lost 5 bases at V and 5 bases at J; junction bases unmatched: 11.

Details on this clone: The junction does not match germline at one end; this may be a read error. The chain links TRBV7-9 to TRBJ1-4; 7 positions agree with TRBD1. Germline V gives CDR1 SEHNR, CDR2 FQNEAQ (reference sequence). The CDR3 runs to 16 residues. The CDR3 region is CASTLGRGDSREKLFF. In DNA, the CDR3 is TGTGCCAGCACCTTAGGACGTGGGGACAGTCGTGAAAAACTGTTTTTT.

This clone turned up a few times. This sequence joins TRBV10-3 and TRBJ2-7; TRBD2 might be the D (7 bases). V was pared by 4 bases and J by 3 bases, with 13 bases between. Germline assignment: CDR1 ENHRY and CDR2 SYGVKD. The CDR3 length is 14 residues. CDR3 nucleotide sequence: TGTGCCATCAGTGCGGGGGGCTGGGACTACGAGCAGTACTTC. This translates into CAISAGGWDYEQYF.

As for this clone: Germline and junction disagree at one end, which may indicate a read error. The CDR3 DNA is TGCGCCAGCGGCTTGGGAGCCAGGGAGGGTGAAGCTTTCTTT. It translates to CASGLGAREGEAFF. The chain employs TRBV5-1 and TRBJ1-1, with D possibly being TRBD1 (5 bases). CDR3 length equals 14 residues. Germline V gives CDR1 SGHRS, CDR2 YFSETQ. Using reference TRBV5-1 and TRBJ1-1 for the parts outside the CDR3, the full variable domain is KAGVTQTPRYLIKTRGQQVTLSCSPISGHRSVSWYQQTPGQGLQFLFEYFSETQRNKGNFPGRFSGRQFSNSRSEMNVSTLELGDSALYLCASGLGAREGEAFFGQGTRLTVV.

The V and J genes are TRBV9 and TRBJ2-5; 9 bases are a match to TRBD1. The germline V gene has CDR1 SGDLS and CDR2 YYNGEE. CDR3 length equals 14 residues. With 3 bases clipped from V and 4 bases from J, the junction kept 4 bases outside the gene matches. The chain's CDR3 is CASSGSGQGETQYF. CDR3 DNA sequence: TGTGCCAGCAGCGGATCGGGACAGGGAGAGACCCAGTACTTC.

DNA for the CDR3: TGTGCCAGCAGTTCCGACAGGCGAGTGAACACTGAAGCTTTCTTT. It specifies CASSSDRRVNTEAFF. This chain links TRBV6-5 with TRBJ1-1; D possibly corresponds to TRBD1 (6 bases). The CDR3 consists of 15 residues. Germline V gene data show CDR1 as MNHEY and CDR2 as SVGAGI. Trimming removed 4 bases at V and 0 bases at J, with 12 bases between.

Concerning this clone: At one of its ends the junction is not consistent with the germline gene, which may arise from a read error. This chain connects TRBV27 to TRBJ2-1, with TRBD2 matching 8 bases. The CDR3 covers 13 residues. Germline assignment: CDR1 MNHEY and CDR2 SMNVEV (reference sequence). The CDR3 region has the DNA TGTGCCAGCAGGTTATCGGGGGGGTTTGAGCAGTTCTTC. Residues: CASRLSGGFEQFF.

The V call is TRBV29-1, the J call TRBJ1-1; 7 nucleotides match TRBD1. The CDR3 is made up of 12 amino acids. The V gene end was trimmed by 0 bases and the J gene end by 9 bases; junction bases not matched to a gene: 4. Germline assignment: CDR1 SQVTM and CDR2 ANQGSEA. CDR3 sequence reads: CSVEEWDSQAFF. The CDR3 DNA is TGCAGCGTTGAAGAATGGGACAGCCAAGCTTTCTTT.

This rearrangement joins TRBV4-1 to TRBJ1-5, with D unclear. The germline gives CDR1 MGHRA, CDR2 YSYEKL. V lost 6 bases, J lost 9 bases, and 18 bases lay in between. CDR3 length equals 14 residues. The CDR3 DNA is TGCGCCAGCAGATACGACGGGGTTAAGGGGCCCCAGCATTTT. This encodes CASRYDGVKGPQHF.

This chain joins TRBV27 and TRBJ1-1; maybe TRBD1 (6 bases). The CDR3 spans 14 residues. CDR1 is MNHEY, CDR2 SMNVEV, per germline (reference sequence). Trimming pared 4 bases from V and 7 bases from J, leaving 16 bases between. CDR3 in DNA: TGTGCCAGCAGTTCCCCAGGGGACACCCATGAAGCTTTCTTT. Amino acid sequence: CASSSPGDTHEAFF.

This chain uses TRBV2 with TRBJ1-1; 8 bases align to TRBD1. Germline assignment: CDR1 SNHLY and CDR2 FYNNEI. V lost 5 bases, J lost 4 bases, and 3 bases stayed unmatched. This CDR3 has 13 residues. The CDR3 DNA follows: TGTGCCAGCAGTTACACAGGGGGCACTGAAGCTTTCTTT. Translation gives CASSYTGGTEAFF. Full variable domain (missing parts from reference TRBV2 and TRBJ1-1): EPEVTQTPSHQVTQMGQEVILRCVPISNHLYFYWYRQILGQKVEFLVSFYNNEISEKSEIFDDQFSVERPDGSNFTLKIRSTKLEDSAMYFCASSYTGGTEAFFGQGTRLTVV.

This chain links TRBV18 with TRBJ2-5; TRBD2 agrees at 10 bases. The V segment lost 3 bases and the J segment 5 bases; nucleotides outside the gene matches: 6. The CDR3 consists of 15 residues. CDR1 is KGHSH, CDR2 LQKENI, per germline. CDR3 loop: CASSPGTSELETQYF. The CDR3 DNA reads TGTGCCAGCTCACCGGGGACTAGCGAACTGGAGACCCAGTACTTC.

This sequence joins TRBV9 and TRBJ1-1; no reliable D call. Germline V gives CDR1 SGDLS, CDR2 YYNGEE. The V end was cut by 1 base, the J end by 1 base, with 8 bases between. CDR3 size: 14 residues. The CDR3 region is CASSVLGGNTEAFF. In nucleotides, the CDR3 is TGTGCCAGCAGCGTACTAGGAGGGAACACTGAAGCTTTCTTT.

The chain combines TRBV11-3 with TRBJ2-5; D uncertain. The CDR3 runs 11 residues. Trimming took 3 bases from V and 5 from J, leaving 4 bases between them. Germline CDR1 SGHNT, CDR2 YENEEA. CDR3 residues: CASSLRETQYF. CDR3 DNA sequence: TGTGCCAGCAGCTTGAGGGAGACCCAGTACTTC.

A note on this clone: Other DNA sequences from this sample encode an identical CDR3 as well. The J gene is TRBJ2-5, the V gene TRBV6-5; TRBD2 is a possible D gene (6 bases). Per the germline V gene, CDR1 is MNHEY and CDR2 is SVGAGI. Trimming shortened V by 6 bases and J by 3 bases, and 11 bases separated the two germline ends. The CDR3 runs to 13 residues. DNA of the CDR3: TGTGCCAGCAGATTTGGCGGGAAAGAGACCCAGTACTTC. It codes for CASRFGGKETQYF.

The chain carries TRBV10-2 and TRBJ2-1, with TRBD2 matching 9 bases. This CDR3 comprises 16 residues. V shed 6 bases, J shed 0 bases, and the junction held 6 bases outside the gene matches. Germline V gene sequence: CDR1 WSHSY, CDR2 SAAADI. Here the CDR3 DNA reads TGCGCCAGCAGCGCCAGCGGGGGGAACTCCTACAATGAGCAGTTCTTC. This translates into CASSASGGNSYNEQFF.

The CDR3 here is CASSLERRGRDTQYF. The CDR3 DNA follows: TGCGCCAGCAGCTTGGAGCGCAGGGGAAGAGATACGCAGTATTTT. This rearrangement joins TRBV5-1 to TRBJ2-3; maybe TRBD1 (6 bases). CDR3 length: 15 amino acids. The V end was cut by 0 bases, the J end by 5 bases, with 13 bases between. In germline, CDR1 is SGHRS, CDR2 YFSETQ.

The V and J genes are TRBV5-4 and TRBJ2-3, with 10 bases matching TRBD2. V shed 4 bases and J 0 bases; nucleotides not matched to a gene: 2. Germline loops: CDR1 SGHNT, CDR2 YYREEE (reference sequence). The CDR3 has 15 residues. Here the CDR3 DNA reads TGTGCCAGCAGCAAGACTAGCGGGAGCACAGATACGCAGTATTTT. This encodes CASSKTSGSTDTQYF.

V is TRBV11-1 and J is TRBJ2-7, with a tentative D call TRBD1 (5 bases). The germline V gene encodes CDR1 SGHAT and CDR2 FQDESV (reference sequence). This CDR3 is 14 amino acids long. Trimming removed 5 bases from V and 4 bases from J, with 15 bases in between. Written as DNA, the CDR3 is TGTGCCAGCAGCCCCTGGGGCCTGGGGTACGAGCAGTACTTC. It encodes CASSPWGLGYEQYF. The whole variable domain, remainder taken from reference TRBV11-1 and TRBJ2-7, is EAEVAQSPRYKITEKSQAVAFWCDPISGHATLYWYRQILGQGPELLVQFQDESVVDDSQLPKDRFSAERLKGVDSTLKIQPAELGDSAMYLCASSPWGLGYEQYFGPGTRLTVT.

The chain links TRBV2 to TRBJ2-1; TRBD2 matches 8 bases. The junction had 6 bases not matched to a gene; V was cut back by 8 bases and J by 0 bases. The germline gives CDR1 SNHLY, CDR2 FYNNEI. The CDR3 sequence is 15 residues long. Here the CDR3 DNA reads TGTGCCAGCCGCGGAGCGGGGGACTCCTACAATGAGCAGTTCTTC. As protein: CASRGAGDSYNEQFF.

Here the CDR3 DNA reads TGTGCCAGCAGCCCGACGGCAGCGGCGGAGGAGGGCTACACCTTC. Translated, it gives CASSPTAAAEEGYTF. The chain carries TRBV4-2 and TRBJ1-2; D unclear. Germline CDR1 LGHNA, CDR2 YNFKEQ. This CDR3 has 15 residues. Trimming removed 4 bases from V and 8 bases from J, with 20 bases in between.

CDR3 amino acids: CASSSGQGILNTEAFF. CDR3 DNA: TGCGCCAGCAGCTCCGGACAGGGGATTTTGAACACTGAAGCTTTCTTT. The chain carries TRBV5-1 and TRBJ1-1; TRBD1 aligns across 9 bases. The V gene's germline CDR1 is SGHRS and CDR2 YFSETQ. The CDR3 consists of 16 residues. Trimming took 3 bases from V and 0 from J; bases not matched to a gene: 6.

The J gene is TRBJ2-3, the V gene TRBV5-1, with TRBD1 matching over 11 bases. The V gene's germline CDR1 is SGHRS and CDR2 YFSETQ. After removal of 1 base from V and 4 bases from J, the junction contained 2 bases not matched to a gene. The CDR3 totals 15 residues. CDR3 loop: CASSLWGQGADTQYF. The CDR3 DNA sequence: TGCGCCAGCAGCTTGTGGGGACAGGGGGCAGATACGCAGTATTTT.

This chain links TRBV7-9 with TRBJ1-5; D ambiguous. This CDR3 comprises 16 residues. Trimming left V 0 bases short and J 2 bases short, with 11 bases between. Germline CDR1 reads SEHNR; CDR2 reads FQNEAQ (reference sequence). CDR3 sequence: CASSLASGIGNQPQHF. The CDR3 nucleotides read TGTGCCAGCAGCTTAGCGAGCGGGATAGGCAATCAGCCCCAGCATTTT.